This T cell receptor beta chain was sequenced for a study of cytomegalovirus exposure and HLA in healthy donors. PCR primers comprised 60 Vbeta and 13 Jbeta primers. Per the authors' pipeline: Unique TCR beta chains numbered about 79 million in a later analysis, with around 10 million shared. TCRdb keeps only in-frame clones here, not all; method: immunoSEQ multiplex PCR. The V and J calls and the clone size are those of that table, but D and trimming were determined from the DNA. Found here are 100,000 to 150,000 clones, 75% to 85% of them singletons; the top ten hold around 3.9%. Per germline, CDR1 GTSNPN and CDR2 SVGIG (reference sequence). V lost 3 bases to trimming and J lost 8 bases, with 10 bases between them. The CDR3 spans 11 residues.

The rearrangement joins TRBV30 to TRBJ1-1; the D is unclear. The source material was PBMCs. This clonotype was sampled from a man aged 35-49 years in good health and CMV-seronegative. The CDR3 sequence is CAWSPTREAFF. In DNA, the CDR3 is TGTGCCTGGAGCCCCACTCGGGAAGCTTTCTTT.